The 4 T cell receptor beta chains listed next were all sequenced from one sample in a study of T cell repertoires in aging, cancer and after chemotherapy. Multiplex touch-down PCR with TRB-A/B primers amplified rearranged V-D-J TRB sequences. TCRdb used MiXCR to reprocess the multiplex PCR reads, holding one entry per CDR3 protein. The table lists about 1,200 distinct CDR3 sequences, 25% to 30% of them singletons, with nearly 80% in the top ten. Peripheral blood genomic DNA, not sorted cells or RNA, was the template. Sample: blood. Every receptor here comes from a human donor with a blood cancer.

The chain uses TRBV14 and TRBJ1-2; D is uncertain. The germline V and J ends were trimmed by 1 base and 8 bases, with 17 bases remaining between them. Germline CDR1 reads SGHDN; CDR2 reads FVKESK. The length of the CDR3 is 15 residues. The CDR3 DNA reads TGTGCCAGCAGCCAAGTCGTGGATCGGTTAAAAGGCTACACCTTC. Its translation is CASSQVVDRLKGYTF.

The chain couples TRBV18 to TRBJ1-2, with a possible D match to TRBD1 (5 bases). The CDR3 consists of 13 residues. Germline V gene lookup returns CDR1 KGHSH and CDR2 LQKENI. Deletions cut 6 bases from V and 2 bases from J, with 10 bases between. As DNA, the CDR3 is TGTGCCAGCTCCGGGACCGCCAACTATGGCTACACCTTC. Its translation is CASSGTANYGYTF.

By its share, this clonotype is medium-sized. The chain joins TRBV30 to TRBJ2-3; 9 nucleotides line up with TRBD2. The V gene end was trimmed by 0 bases and the J gene end by 8 bases; junction bases not matched to a gene: 6. This CDR3 contains 14 residues. Germline lookup yields CDR1 GTSNPN and CDR2 SVGIG (reference sequence). The CDR3 sequence is CAWSVSGGRSTQYF. Written as DNA, the CDR3 is TGTGCCTGGAGTGTAAGCGGGGGGAGAAGTACGCAGTATTTT.

V and J are TRBV21-1 and TRBJ2-7; whether TRBD1, the table's D call, matches the DNA was not checked. TRBV21-1 is an annotated pseudogene. This CDR3 is 14 amino acids long. CDR3 residues: CASSGTGGSYEQYF. In DNA form, the CDR3 reads TGTGCCAGCAGCGGGACGGGGGGCTCCTACGAGCAGTACTTC.